This T cell receptor beta chain was sequenced during a study of T cell responses to AZD1222 COVID-19 vaccine. Overall study findings and caveats: The CD4 TCRs associated with vaccination extended across spike and predominated at 160-218 and 743-854. Nearly half of spike-specific TCRs reportedly go after variant regions that carry no mutations. Among AZD1222 vaccinees, only 5 to 7 were seropositive at baseline.

The length of the CDR3 is 13 residues. Trimming took 4 bases from V and 7 from J, leaving 8 bases between them. Germline loops: CDR1 SGHAT, CDR2 FQDESV (reference sequence). Repertoires were generated with immunoSEQ multiplex PCR, while TCRdb's copy carries only in-frame clones and drops some. The repertoire has 140,000 to 150,000 clones, 85% to 95% of them found once; the top ten carry 7.5% to 9.5%. Concerning this clone itself: What it binds is unknown.

The sequence came from an adult in good health. The sample in question was peripheral blood, obtained on day 0 of AZD1222 vaccination. V and J are TRBV11-1 and TRBJ1-6; no definite D call. CDR3 sequence: CASSSSENSPLHF. The CDR3, as DNA: TGTGCCAGCAGCTCCTCGGAGAATTCACCCCTCCACTTT. The whole variable domain, filled in from reference TRBV11-1 and TRBJ1-6, reads EAEVAQSPRYKITEKSQAVAFWCDPISGHATLYWYRQILGQGPELLVQFQDESVVDDSQLPKDRFSAERLKGVDSTLKIQPAELGDSAMYLCASSSSENSPLHFGNGTRLTVT.